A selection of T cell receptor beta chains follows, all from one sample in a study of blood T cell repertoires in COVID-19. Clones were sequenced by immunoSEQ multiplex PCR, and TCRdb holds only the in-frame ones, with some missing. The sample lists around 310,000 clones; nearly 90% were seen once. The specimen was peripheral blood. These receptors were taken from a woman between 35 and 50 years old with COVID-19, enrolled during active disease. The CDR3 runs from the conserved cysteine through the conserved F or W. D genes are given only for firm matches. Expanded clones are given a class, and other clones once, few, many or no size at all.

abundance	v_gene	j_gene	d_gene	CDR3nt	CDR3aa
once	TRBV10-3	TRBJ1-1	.	TGTGCCATCGGCCCGGCAGGGAATGAGGCCACTGAAGCTTTCTTT	CAIGPAGNEATEAFF
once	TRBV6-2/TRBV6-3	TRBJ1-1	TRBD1	TGTGCCAGCAGTACAGGGGGCGCGGGCACTGAAGCTTTCTTT	CASSTGGAGTEAFF
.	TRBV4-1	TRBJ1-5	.	TGCGCCAGCAGCCAAGGAGGGCCTGCGCAGCCCCAGCATTTT	CASSQGGPAQPQHF
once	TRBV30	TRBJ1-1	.	TGTGCCTGGTTAGGGACATTGAACACTGAAGCTTTCTTT	CAWLGTLNTEAFF
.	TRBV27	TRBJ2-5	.	TGTGCCAGCAGACAGCTGCGCCAAGAGACCCAGTACTTC	CASRQLRQETQYF
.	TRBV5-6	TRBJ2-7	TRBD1	TGTGCCAGCAGCTTTGACAGGGGGCGGGACGAGCAGTACTTC	CASSFDRGRDEQYF
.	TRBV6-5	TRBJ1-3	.	TGTGCCAGCAGGCAGACAAGAGTCTCTGGAAACACCATATATTTT	CASRQTRVSGNTIYF
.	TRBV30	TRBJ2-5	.	TGTGCCTGGAGTCCTCGGGGGGCGGATGGCGGGACCCAGTACTTC	CAWSPRGADGGTQYF
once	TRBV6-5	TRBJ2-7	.	TGTGCCAGCAGTTACACGGGATCCTCCTACGAGCAGTACTTC	CASSYTGSSYEQYF
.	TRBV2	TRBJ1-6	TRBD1	TGTGCCAGCAGTGTCCTTGGACAGGCCAGCTCCTATAATTCACCCCTCCACTTT	CASSVLGQASSYNSPLHF
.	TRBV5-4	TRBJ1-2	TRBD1	TGTGCCAGCAGCGAAGGGACAGGGGGCGGCGGCTACACCTTC	CASSEGTGGGGYTF
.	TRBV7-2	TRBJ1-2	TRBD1	TGTGCCAGCAGCTCCGACAGGGGAAGCTATGGCTACACCTTC	CASSSDRGSYGYTF
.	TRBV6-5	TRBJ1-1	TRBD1	TGTGCCAGCAGTAGGGGACAGGGCAACACTGAAGCTTTCTTT	CASSRGQGNTEAFF